This section outlines one TCR beta chain sequence together with its context. The CDR3 is 15 amino acids. The V gene lost 2 bases and the J gene lost 6 bases, with 14 bases spanning the gap. Germline CDR1 is SGHRS and CDR2 is YFSETQ. Data came from immunoSEQ multiplex PCR; TCRdb stores just in-frame clones and leaves some out. The table includes 950,000 to 1,100,000 clones, approximately 76% detected once. This sample stems from a study of shared clonotypes between healthy human individuals. Across the whole study: There were three CD4 naive, three CD4 memory, two CD8 naive and one CD8 memory plates per donor.

Sequencing input: memory CD4+ T cells sorted from blood. Subset defined: CD45RA-negative fraction. The receptor was derived from a man aged 18 to 29 in good health. V gene TRBV5-1 combines with J gene TRBJ2-2; D might be TRBD2 (7 bases). This chain's CDR3 is CASSFSGGYAGELFF. DNA for the CDR3: TGCGCCAGCAGCTTCTCGGGGGGCTACGCCGGGGAGCTGTTTTTT.